This TCR beta chain appears in the sequencing data of a study of read filtering for tumor transcriptome and immune sequencing. In the study overall: Among patients, around 18 were male and more than 11 female, aged roughly 47 to 90 (mean around 68). RNA-seq yielded only about 85 to 1273 TCR reads, IR-seq about 4.05 to 11 million. Whole-study findings and limits: Dropping single-read clonotypes raised IR-seq and RNA-seq shared-clonotype correlation.

From about 400 ng of RNA, a library with molecular barcoded alpha/delta and beta/gamma adaptors was made. TCRdb re-called the reads through MiXCR, storing one row per CDR3 protein. The sample lists tens of thousands of distinct CDR3 sequences, around a fifth occurring once. In this sample, this clonotype turned up many times. The antigen remains undetermined. V lost 7 bases to trimming and J lost 1 base, with 10 bases between them. CDR3 length equals 12 residues. Germline V gives CDR1 SQVTM, CDR2 ANQGSEA. The chain couples TRBV29-1 to TRBJ1-1; D remains unclear. This TCR was recovered from a donor at least 40 years old with multiple myeloma. The sample taken for sequencing was a population of CD138-negative cells sorted from bone marrow. Written as DNA, the CDR3 is TGCAGCGCCATGGGTGGGAACACTGAAGCTTTCTTT. Its protein product is CSAMGGNTEAFF.